Listed here are 5 T cell receptor beta chains from one sample, sequenced in a study of blood T cell repertoires in COVID-19. Measured with immunoSEQ multiplex PCR; TCRdb has only the in-frame clones, and not every one. The data contain nearly 250,000 clones, roughly 86% of them singletons. The sequenced sample was peripheral blood. These receptors all stem from a woman aged 60-70 years who had recovered from COVID-19.

This clone was recorded only once. V gene TRBV5-8 combines with J gene TRBJ1-1; D is uncertain. Germline CDR1 reads SGHTS; CDR2 reads YDEGEE. Trimming stripped 4 bases from V and 4 bases from J, with 23 bases between. This CDR3 spans 17 amino acids. CDR3 sequence (DNA): TGTGCCAGCAGCCCGGATAGGCAGGCCTATGGTTCCACTGAAGCTTTCTTT. Its protein product is CASSPDRQAYGSTEAFF.

The chain couples TRBV5-1 to TRBJ1-2, with 9 bases matching TRBD1. The CDR3 extends over 14 amino acids. V was pared by 4 bases and J by 8 bases, with 9 bases of the junction left unmatched. Germline V gives CDR1 SGHRS, CDR2 YFSETQ. This CDR3 reads CASSTPQGAGGYTF. The CDR3 DNA reads TGCGCCAGCAGCACTCCACAGGGGGCGGGCGGCTACACCTTC.

In this sample, this clone turned up a few times. The V gene is TRBV5-4, the J gene TRBJ1-3; TRBD1 matches 9 bases. Germline trimming cut 4 bases from V and 1 base from J; bases unmatched to any gene: 3. In germline, CDR1 is SGHNT, CDR2 YYREEE (reference sequence). This CDR3 comprises 15 residues. The CDR3 sequence is CASSVQGASGNTIYF. DNA of the CDR3: TGTGCCAGCAGCGTACAGGGGGCGTCTGGAAACACCATATATTTT.

CDR3 residues: CASSSGQYRYTF. The CDR3, as DNA: TGTGCCAGCAGTTCGGGACAATACCGCTACACCTTC. The chain uses TRBV27 and TRBJ1-2, with D perhaps matching TRBD1 (6 bases). V dropped 4 bases and J dropped 9 bases, with 12 bases sitting between them. The CDR3 loop spans 12 amino acids. In germline, CDR1 is MNHEY, CDR2 SMNVEV (reference sequence).

DNA of the CDR3: TGTGCCAGCAGTCGGGACAGCTATGGCTACACCTTC. This translates into CASSRDSYGYTF. This chain connects TRBV12-3 or TRBV12-4 to TRBJ1-2; the match to TRBD1 covers 7 bases. J gave up 4 bases and V 5 bases, and 1 base lay outside the gene matches. CDR3 length: 12 residues.